This paragraph reports one T cell receptor beta chain. This record comes from a study of T cell clones after liver transplantation. About the study: Apart from a few HCV-positive recipients, transplants were for non-autoimmune, non-viral reasons.

V dropped 4 bases and J dropped 0; count of bases not matched to a gene: 4. The CDR3 is 15 residues long. Per germline, CDR1 SGHRS and CDR2 YFSETQ. The table came from immunoSEQ multiplex PCR; TCRdb's copy has only in-frame clones and leaves some out. This sample has tens of thousands of clones; about 85% occur once, and the top ten carry over 2%. Sequenced here: CD4+ T cells from blood, sampled less than 50 months after liver transplant. This TCR came from a human patient who received a liver transplant. Some T cells may be provided by the graft donor. The chain uses TRBV5-1 and TRBJ1-1; 9 nucleotides line up with TRBD1. CDR3 bases: TGCGCCAGCAGCCTCCGGACAGGGGTGAACACTGAAGCTTTCTTT. This translates into CASSLRTGVNTEAFF.